This T cell receptor (beta chain) was identified during a study of shared clonotypes between healthy human individuals. General study points: Some clonotypes were shared by all four sorted-subset donors, while others were not shared. The non-shared ones had lower generation probabilities than the shared ones.

CDR1 is MDHEN, CDR2 SYDVKM, per germline. Trimming removed 3 bases from V and 7 bases from J, with 11 bases in between. The CDR3 is made up of 13 amino acids. The deep-level immunoSEQ assay was used. Generated by immunoSEQ multiplex PCR, the TCRdb table keeps only in-frame clones and is missing some. The top ten clones hold 10% of a sample with 170,000 or so clones, about 68% of them seen once. Note on this clone: Its antigen is not identified.

This TCR was recovered from a man between 25 and 39 years old in good health. The gene calls are TRBV28 and TRBJ2-3, with D tentatively TRBD1 or TRBD2 (6 bases each). The sample taken for sequencing was memory CD4+ T cells sorted from blood. Subset denoted: CD45RA-negative fraction. The CDR3 spells CASSFPGAHTQYF. The CDR3 DNA reads as TGTGCCAGCAGTTTTCCGGGGGCTCATACGCAGTATTTT.